The present T cell receptor beta chain was sequenced within a study of tumor and adjacent non-tumor tissue in lung cancer. Broader study findings: Higher tumor TCR diversity was associated with shorter survival. Significantly higher TCR diversity was found in tumor than normal lung.

TCRbeta libraries were built with three rounds of nested PCR, modified from ARM-PCR. TCRdb passed the multiplex PCR reads through MiXCR, listing each CDR3 protein once. The sample holds approximately 90,000 distinct CDR3 sequences, more than 75% seen once. RNA was extracted from bulk tissue without any cell sorting. More than 3 cm separated this lung sample from the edge of the tumor. For this clonotype: Its matching antigen is unknown. Since no conserved phenylalanine or tryptophan closes the CDR3, a read error is the likely cause.

The length of the CDR3 is 14 residues. V dropped 3 bases and J dropped 7 bases, with 13 bases sitting between them. Germline V CDR1 and CDR2: SGHVS, FQNEAQ. The receptor's source is a woman aged 45-65 years with non-small cell lung cancer. This rearrangement joins TRBV7-8 to TRBJ2-1, with D maybe TRBD1 (5 bases). The sequenced material came from distant non-tumor lung tissue. The CDR3 nucleotides are TGTGCCAGCAGCTTTCTGGTGGGGCTTAATGAGCAGTTCCTT. Its protein is CASSFLVGLNEQFL.